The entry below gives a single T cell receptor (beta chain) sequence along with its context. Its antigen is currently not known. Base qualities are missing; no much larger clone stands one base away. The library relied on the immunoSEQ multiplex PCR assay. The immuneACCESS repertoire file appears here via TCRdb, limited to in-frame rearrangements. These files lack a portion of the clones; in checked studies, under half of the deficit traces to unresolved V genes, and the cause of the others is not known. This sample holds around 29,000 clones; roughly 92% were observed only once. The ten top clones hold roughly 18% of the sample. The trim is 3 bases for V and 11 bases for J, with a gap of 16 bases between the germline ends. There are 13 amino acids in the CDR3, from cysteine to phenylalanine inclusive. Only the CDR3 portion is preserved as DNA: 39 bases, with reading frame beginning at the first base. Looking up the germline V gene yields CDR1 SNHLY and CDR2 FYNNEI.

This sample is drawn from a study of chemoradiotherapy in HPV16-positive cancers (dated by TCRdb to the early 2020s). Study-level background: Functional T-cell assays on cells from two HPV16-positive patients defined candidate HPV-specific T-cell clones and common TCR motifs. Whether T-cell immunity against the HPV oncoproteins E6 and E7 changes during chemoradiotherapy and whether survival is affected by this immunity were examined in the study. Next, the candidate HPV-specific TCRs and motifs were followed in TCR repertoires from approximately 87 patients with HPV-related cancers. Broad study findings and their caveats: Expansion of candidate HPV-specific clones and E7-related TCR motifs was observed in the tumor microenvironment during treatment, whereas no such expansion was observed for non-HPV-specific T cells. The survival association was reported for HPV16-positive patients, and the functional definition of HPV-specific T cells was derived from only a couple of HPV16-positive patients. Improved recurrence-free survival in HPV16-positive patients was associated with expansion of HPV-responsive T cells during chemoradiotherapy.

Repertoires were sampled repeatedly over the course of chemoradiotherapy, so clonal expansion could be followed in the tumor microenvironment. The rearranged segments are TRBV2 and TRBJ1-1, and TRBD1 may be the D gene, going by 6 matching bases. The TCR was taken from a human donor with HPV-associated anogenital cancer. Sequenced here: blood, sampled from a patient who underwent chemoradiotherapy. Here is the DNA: TGTGCCAGCAGTGATGAACTGGGACACTATGCTTTCTTT. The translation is CASSDELGHYAFF. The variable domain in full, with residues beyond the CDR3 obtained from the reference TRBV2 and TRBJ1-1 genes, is EPEVTQTPSHQVTQMGQEVILRCVPISNHLYFYWYRQILGQKVEFLVSFYNNEISEKSEIFDDQFSVERPDGSNFTLKIRSTKLEDSAMYFCASSDELGHYAFFGQGTRLTVV.